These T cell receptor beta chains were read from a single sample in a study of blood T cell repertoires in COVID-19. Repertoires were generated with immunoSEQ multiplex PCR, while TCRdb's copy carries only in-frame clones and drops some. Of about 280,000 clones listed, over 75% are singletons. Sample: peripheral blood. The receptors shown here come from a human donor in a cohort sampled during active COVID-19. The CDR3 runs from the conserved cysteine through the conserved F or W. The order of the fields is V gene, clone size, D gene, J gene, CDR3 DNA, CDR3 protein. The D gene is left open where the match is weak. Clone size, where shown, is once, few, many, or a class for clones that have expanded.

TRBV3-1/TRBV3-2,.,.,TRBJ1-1,TGTGCCAGCAGCCAAGATGCGTCTGGCACAAGGGGGACTGAAGCTTTCTTT,CASSQDASGTRGTEAFF
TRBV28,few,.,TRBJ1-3,TGTGCCAGCAGTTTAGGCAGTGGAAACACCATATATTTT,CASSLGSGNTIYF
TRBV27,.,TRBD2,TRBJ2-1,TGTGCCAGCAGTCTGGGACTAGCGTCGTACAATGAGCAGTTCTTC,CASSLGLASYNEQFF
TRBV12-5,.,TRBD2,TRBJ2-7,TGTGCTAGTGGTTTGGCCCCCACTAGCGGGAGCTCCTACGAGCAGTACTTC,CASGLAPTSGSSYEQYF
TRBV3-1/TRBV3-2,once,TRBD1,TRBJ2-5,TGTGCCAGCAGCCAAATAGGGGGCGTACTGCCCCAGTACTTC,CASSQIGGVLPQYF
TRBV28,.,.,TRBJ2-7,TGTGCCAGCAGGACAGGCGCTCCGGCCGAGCAGTACTTC,CASRTGAPAEQYF
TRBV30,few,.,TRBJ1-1,TGTGCCTGGTGTTGGCAGAAAGGGGCCACTGAAGCTTTCTTT,CAWCWQKGATEAFF
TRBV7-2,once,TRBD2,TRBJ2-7,TGTGCCAGCAGTCGGACTAGCGGGACTTCGGGCTACGAGCAGTACTTC,CASSRTSGTSGYEQYF
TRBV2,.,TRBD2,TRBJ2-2,TGTGCCAGCAGTGTTCTAAGCGGGAGAACCGGGGAGCTGTTTTTT,CASSVLSGRTGELFF
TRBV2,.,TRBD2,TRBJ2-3,TGTGCCAGCAGTCCTAGGACTAGCGGGACAGATACGCAGTATTTT,CASSPRTSGTDTQYF
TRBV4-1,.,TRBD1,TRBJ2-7,TGCGCCAGCAGCCGGGGGTACGGGACAGGGGCCAAATACGAGCAGTACTTC,CASSRGYGTGAKYEQYF
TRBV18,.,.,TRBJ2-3,TGTGCCAGCTCAAACAAACTAACAGATACGCAGTATTTT,CASSNKLTDTQYF
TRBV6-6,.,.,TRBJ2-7,TGTGCCAGCAAAGGCTCCCCAGGGGAATCCTACGAGCAGTACTTC,CASKGSPGESYEQYF
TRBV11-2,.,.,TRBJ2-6,TGTGCCAGTGGAGTCTCTGGGGCCAACGTCCTGACTTTC,CASGVSGANVLTF
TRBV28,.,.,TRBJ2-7,TGTGCCAGCAGTCGAGGGTACGAGCAGTACTTC,CASSRGYEQYF
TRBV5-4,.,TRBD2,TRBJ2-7,TGTGCCAGCAGCTTGGAGGGAGCGGGAGTGGGCTACGAGCAGTACTTC,CASSLEGAGVGYEQYF
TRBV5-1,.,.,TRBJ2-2,TGCGCCAGCAGCTTGGCGGGACATCCCACCGGGGAGCTGTTTTTT,CASSLAGHPTGELFF
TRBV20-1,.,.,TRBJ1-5,TGCAGTGCTAGTCAGGGAAGCAATCAGCCCCAGCATTTT,CSASQGSNQPQHF
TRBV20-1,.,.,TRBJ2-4,TGCAGTGCCCGACAGGAAAACATTCAGTACTTC,CSARQENIQYF
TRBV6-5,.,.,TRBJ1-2,TGTGCCAGCGAAGTGGGGGGTTATGGCTACACCTTC,CASEVGGYGYTF
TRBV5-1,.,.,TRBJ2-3,TGCGCCACCAACATAGGGTCGGGGGGCGCAACAGATACGCAGTATTTT,CATNIGSGGATDTQYF
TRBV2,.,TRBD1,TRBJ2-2,TGTGCCAGCAGTGGGGACAGGCCCGGGGAGCTGTTTTTT,CASSGDRPGELFF
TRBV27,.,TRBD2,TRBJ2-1,TGTGCCAGCAGTTTGTGGCCTAGCGGGAGTGGGAGTGAGCAGTTCTTC,CASSLWPSGSGSEQFF
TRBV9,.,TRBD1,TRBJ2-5,TGTGCCAGCAGCGCTTCCCCCCCGGACAGGGGGCAAGAGACCCAGTACTTC,CASSASPPDRGQETQYF
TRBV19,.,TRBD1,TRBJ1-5,TGTGCCAGTAGTGGAACGGGACAGGGGAATCAGCCCCAGCATTTT,CASSGTGQGNQPQHF
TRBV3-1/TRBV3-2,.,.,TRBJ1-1,TGTGCCAGCAGCCAAGAGAACAGACACACTGAAGCTTTCTTT,CASSQENRHTEAFF
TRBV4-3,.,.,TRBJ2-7,TGCGCCAGCAGCCAATCGCGGTCGTCTAGCATCTACGAGCAGTACTTC,CASSQSRSSSIYEQYF